This TCR beta chain derives from a study of chemoradiotherapy in HPV16-positive cancers. Whole-study findings and limits: Only a couple of HPV16-positive patients supplied the functional HPV-specificity definition.

Assay: immunoSEQ multiplex PCR; the TCRdb copy retains only in-frame clones and omits some. The table records over 15,000 clones, about 80% of them present only once. Repeated repertoire sampling spanned the course of chemoradiotherapy. About this clone: Its target is not known.

Sequencing used blood, obtained from a patient who underwent chemoradiotherapy. The source is a human donor with HPV-associated anogenital cancer.

CDR3 in amino acids: CASSANPLTVYEQYF. DNA for the CDR3: TGTGCCAGCAGCGCTAACCCGCTGACAGTTTACGAGCAGTACTTC. The rearrangement joins TRBV5-4 to TRBJ2-7; perhaps TRBD1 as D (5 bases). This CDR3 comprises 15 residues. V lost 4 bases and J lost 4, with 18 bases in between. CDR1 is SGHNT and CDR2 is YYREEE in the germline V gene (reference sequence).